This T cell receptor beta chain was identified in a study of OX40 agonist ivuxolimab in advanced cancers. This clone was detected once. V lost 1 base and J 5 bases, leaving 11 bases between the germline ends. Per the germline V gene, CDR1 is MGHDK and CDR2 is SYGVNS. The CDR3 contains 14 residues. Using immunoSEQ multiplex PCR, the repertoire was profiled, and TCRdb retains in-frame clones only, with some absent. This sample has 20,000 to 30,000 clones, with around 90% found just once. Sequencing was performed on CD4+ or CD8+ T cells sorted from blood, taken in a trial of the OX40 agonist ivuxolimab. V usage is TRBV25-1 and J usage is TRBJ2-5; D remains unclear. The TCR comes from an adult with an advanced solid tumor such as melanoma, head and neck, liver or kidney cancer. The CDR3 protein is CASSESTEWETQYF. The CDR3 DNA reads TGTGCCAGCAGTGAATCTACGGAGTGGGAGACCCAGTACTTC. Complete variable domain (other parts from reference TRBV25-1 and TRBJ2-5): EADIYQTPRYLVIGTGKKITLECSQTMGHDKMYWYQQDPGMELHLIHYSYGVNSTEKGDLSSESTVSRIRTEHFPLTLESARPSHTSQYLCASSESTEWETQYFGPGTRLLVL.